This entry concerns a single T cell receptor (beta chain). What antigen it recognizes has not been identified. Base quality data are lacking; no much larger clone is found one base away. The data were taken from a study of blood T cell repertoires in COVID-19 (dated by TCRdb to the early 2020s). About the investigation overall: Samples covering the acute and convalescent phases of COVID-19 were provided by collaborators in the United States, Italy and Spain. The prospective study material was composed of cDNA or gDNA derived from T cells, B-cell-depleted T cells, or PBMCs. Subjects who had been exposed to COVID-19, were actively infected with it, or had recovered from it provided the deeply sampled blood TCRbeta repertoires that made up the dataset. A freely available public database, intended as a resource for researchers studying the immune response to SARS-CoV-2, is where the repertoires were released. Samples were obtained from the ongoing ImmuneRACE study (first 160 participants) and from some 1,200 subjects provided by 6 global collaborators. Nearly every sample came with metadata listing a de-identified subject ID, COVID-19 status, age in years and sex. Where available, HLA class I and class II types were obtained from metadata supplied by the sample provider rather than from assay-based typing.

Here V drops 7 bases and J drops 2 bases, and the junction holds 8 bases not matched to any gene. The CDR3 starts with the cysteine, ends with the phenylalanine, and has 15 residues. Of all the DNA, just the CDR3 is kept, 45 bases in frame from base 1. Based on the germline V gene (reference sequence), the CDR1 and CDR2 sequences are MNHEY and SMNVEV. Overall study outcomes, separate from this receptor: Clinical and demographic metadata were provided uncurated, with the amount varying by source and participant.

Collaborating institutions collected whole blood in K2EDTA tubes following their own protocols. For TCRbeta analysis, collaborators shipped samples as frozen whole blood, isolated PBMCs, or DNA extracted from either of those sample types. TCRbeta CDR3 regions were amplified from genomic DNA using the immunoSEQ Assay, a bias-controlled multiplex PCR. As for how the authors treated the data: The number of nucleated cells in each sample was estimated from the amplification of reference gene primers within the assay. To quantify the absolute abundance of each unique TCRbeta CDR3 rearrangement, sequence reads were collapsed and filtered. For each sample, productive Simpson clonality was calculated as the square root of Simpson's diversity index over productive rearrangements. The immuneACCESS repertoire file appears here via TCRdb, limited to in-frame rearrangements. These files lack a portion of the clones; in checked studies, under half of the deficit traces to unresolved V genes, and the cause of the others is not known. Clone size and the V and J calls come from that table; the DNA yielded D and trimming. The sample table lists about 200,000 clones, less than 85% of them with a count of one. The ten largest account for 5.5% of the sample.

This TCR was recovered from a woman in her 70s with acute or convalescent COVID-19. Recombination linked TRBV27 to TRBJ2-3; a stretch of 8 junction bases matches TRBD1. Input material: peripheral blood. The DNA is TGTGCCAGCACAAAAAAGACAGGGGCCACAGATACGCAGTATTTT. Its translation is CASTKKTGATDTQYF.